One and the same sample provided the 14 T cell receptor beta chains below, sequenced in a study of OX40 agonist ivuxolimab in advanced cancers. Repertoires were generated with immunoSEQ multiplex PCR, while TCRdb's copy carries only in-frame clones and drops some. The sample lists tens of thousands of clones, about nine tenths occurring once. Sample: CD4+ or CD8+ T cells sorted from blood, taken in a trial of the OX40 agonist ivuxolimab. Every receptor here comes from an adult with an advanced solid tumor such as melanoma, head and neck, liver or kidney cancer.

The chain couples TRBV9 to TRBJ2-3; 11 nucleotides align to TRBD2. Losses at the gene ends were 3 bases for V and 4 bases for J; bases not matched to a gene: 1. The V gene's germline CDR1 is SGDLS and CDR2 YYNGEE. CDR3 length equals 14 residues. CDR3: CASSELAGADTQYF. CDR3 DNA sequence: TGTGCCAGCAGCGAACTAGCGGGGGCAGATACGCAGTATTTT. The full variable domain, in which reference TRBV9 and TRBJ2-3 provide the parts outside the CDR3, is DSGVTQTPKHLITATGQRVTLRCSPRSGDLSVYWYQQSLDQGLQFLIQYYNGEERAKGNILERFSAQQFPDLHSELNLSSLELGDSALYFCASSELAGADTQYFGPGTRLTVL.

The chain has TRBV18 and TRBJ2-7; maybe TRBD1 (5 bases). CDR1 and CDR2 (germline): KGHSH, LQKENI. This CDR3 region has 15 residues. Trimming pared 1 base from V and 5 bases from J, leaving 15 bases between. The CDR3 loop is CASSPLTGLGDEQYF. The CDR3 coding sequence is TGTGCCAGCTCACCACTAACAGGTCTTGGCGACGAGCAGTACTTC.

This chain joins TRBV6-5 and TRBJ2-7; 10 bases align to TRBD1. The CDR3 loop spans 16 amino acids. CDR1 and CDR2 from the germline V gene are MNHEY and SVGAGI. J was trimmed by 4 bases and V by 3 bases; bases with no gene match: 9. Written as DNA, the CDR3 is TGTGCCAGCAGTTATGGGGACCGGGACAGGGGTTACGAGCAGTACTTC. Translated: CASSYGDRDRGYEQYF.

J is TRBJ2-3 and V is TRBV4-2, with TRBD2 matching 9 bases. V was pared by 2 bases and J by 2 bases, with 5 bases of the junction left unmatched. The CDR3 has 16 residues. The germline V gene has CDR1 LGHNA and CDR2 YNFKEQ. CDR3 loop: CASSQMAGGLTDTQYF. CDR3 in DNA: TGTGCCAGCAGCCAAATGGCGGGGGGGCTCACAGATACGCAGTATTTT.

The rearrangement joins TRBV28 to TRBJ2-7, with 7 bases lining up with TRBD2. The germline gives CDR1 MDHEN, CDR2 SYDVKM. Losses at the gene ends were 5 bases for V and 5 bases for J; bases not matched to a gene: 9. The CDR3 has 14 amino acids. The CDR3 region has the DNA TGTGCCAGCAGTGTCTTAGGGAGGGTGGACGAGCAGTACTTC. This gives the protein CASSVLGRVDEQYF.

The V gene is TRBV28, the J gene TRBJ1-2, with D maybe TRBD1 (5 bases). This CDR3 is built from 15 residues. The ends were cut back, 4 bases at V and 5 bases at J, with 17 bases in the middle. The germline V gene has CDR1 MDHEN and CDR2 SYDVKM. For the CDR3, the DNA is TGTGCCAGCAGTTCCGCAGGGTACCCTTTGTATGGCTACACCTTC. This sequence encodes CASSSAGYPLYGYTF.

The chain has TRBV18 and TRBJ2-1; 15 bases are a match to TRBD2. After removal of 3 bases from V and 9 bases from J, the junction contained 6 bases not matched to a gene. Germline loops: CDR1 KGHSH, CDR2 LQKENI. CDR3 length: 16 amino acids. CDR3 nucleotide sequence: TGTGCCAGCTCACCTGGGACTAGCGGGAGGATTGGTGAGCAGTTCTTC. Its translation: CASSPGTSGRIGEQFF.

J is TRBJ1-5 and V is TRBV19; no definite D call. V was shortened by 5 bases and J by 4 bases, with 15 bases between the two germline ends. Per germline, CDR1 LNHDA and CDR2 SQIVND (reference sequence). The CDR3 runs to 15 residues. CDR3 nucleotide sequence: TGTGCCAGTAGTCCCGGGAAAGACCGGAATCAGCCCCAGCATTTT. This sequence encodes CASSPGKDRNQPQHF.

This chain connects TRBV5-6 to TRBJ2-1; weak D call: TRBD2 (7 bases). The CDR3 runs to 16 residues. Germline values: CDR1 SGHDT, CDR2 YYEEEE. V was pared by 4 bases and J by 3 bases, with 17 bases between. CDR3 amino acids: CASSLMGGQDYNEQFF. CDR3 nucleotides: TGTGCCAGCAGCCTTATGGGGGGGCAGGACTACAATGAGCAGTTCTTC.

J is TRBJ1-2 and V is TRBV7-2, with TRBD1 matching over 7 bases. The CDR3 is 16 residues long. From germline, CDR1 is SGHTA and CDR2 FQGNSA. After removal of 2 bases from V and 0 bases from J, the junction contained 6 bases not matched to a gene. This CDR3 reads CASSLFPGGTNYGYTF. The CDR3 nucleotides are TGTGCCAGCAGCTTATTCCCAGGGGGGACTAACTATGGCTACACCTTC.

The rearrangement links TRBV28 to TRBJ1-5; D not certain. Trimming left V 5 bases short and J 9 bases short, with 11 bases between. Germline V lookup: CDR1 MDHEN, CDR2 SYDVKM. This CDR3 is built from 12 residues. The CDR3 DNA reads TGTGCCAGCAGTCTGGCTCATCGGCCCCAGCATTTT. Its protein product is CASSLAHRPQHF. The variable domain in full, with the rest retrieved from reference TRBV28 and TRBJ1-5, is DVKVTQSSRYLVKRTGEKVFLECVQDMDHENMFWYRQDPGLGLRLIYFSYDVKMKEKGDIPEGYSVSREKKERFSLILESASTNQTSMYLCASSLAHRPQHFGDGTRLSIL.

There are a few counts of this clone. The chain is built from TRBV5-4 and TRBJ2-4; 9 nucleotides agree with TRBD1. The length of the CDR3 is 16 residues. Per the germline V gene, CDR1 is SGHNT and CDR2 is YYREEE (reference sequence). V lost 2 bases and J lost 7; bases outside the gene matches: 10. CDR3 protein: CASSFLPGQGRNIQYF. The CDR3 bases are TGTGCCAGCAGCTTTCTACCGGGACAGGGTAGGAACATTCAGTACTTC.

The chain has TRBV27 and TRBJ2-1; TRBD2 matches at 11 bases. V dropped 3 bases and J dropped 3; count of bases not matched to a gene: 10. CDR1 is MNHEY, CDR2 SMNVEV, per germline (reference sequence). The CDR3 totals 18 residues. CDR3 bases: TGTGCCAGCAGTTTGTTCGCCCTAGCGGGAGGTTTCTACAATGAGCAGTTCTTC. Its protein product is CASSLFALAGGFYNEQFF.

This clone has more than one count but fewer than ten. The genes are TRBV7-9 and TRBJ1-1; D might be TRBD1 (5 bases). The CDR3 extends over 14 amino acids. Trimming stripped 5 bases from V and 11 bases from J, with 21 bases between. From germline, CDR1 is SEHNR and CDR2 FQNEAQ (reference sequence). CDR3: CASSLTGAPEVAFF. The CDR3, as DNA: TGTGCCAGCAGCCTCACCGGGGCCCCAGAAGTTGCTTTCTTT.